The source of this TCR beta chain is a study of regulatory T cells in long-lasting Graves disease. Study in general: Antithyroid drugs had been taken by newly diagnosed Graves' patients for under 3 months.

The time point: newly diagnosed GD, antithyroid drugs for less than 3 months. Extracted RNA from PBMCs served as the source of the TCR library. This clonotype was detected once. Assembly of TCR beta libraries relied on iRepertoire HTBI primers together with Arm-PCR of CDR3 regions. MiXCR, run by TCRdb on the multiplex PCR reads, gives a single entry per CDR3 protein. In the table there are about 430,000 distinct CDR3 sequences, about 15% of which are singletons. These data were likewise used in another study, on T cells in Graves' hyperthyroidism and ophthalmopathy. That investigation notes: When the TCR CDR3 underwent first-round RT-PCR, the HTBI primer set was used. Most thyroid clonotypes with frequency above 0.001 were detected in blood.

This TCR was recovered from a middle-aged woman with Graves disease. Sequenced material: peripheral blood mononuclear cells (PBMCs), taken at new diagnosis, from a patient treated with antithyroid drugs.

The CDR3 DNA follows: TGTGCTAGTGGTTTTGGACAGGGGACCAACAATGAGCAGTTCTTC. This sequence encodes CASGFGQGTNNEQFF. This chain links TRBV12-5 with TRBJ2-1; 9 bases fit TRBD1. Per germline, CDR1 LGHNT and CDR2 FRNRAP. The CDR3 extends over 15 amino acids. With 3 bases clipped from V and 5 bases from J, the junction kept 5 bases outside the gene matches.